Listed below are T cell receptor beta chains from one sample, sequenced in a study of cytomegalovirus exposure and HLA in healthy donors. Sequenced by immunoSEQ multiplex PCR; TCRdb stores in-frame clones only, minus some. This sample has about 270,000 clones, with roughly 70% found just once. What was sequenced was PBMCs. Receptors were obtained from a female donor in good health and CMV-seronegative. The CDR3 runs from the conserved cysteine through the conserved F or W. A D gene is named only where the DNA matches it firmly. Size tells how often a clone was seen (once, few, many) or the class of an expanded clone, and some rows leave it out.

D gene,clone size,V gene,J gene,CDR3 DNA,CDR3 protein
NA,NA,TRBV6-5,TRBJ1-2,TGTGCCAGCATAAGCACTACTACACCGTATGGCTACACCTTC,CASISTTTPYGYTF
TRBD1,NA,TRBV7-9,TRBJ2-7,TGTGCCAGCAGCCTCCGGAGCCAGGGGGCCTACGAGCAGTACTTC,CASSLRSQGAYEQYF
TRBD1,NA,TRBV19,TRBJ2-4,TGTGCCAGTAGTAGACAGGGGAACATTCAGTACTTC,CASSRQGNIQYF
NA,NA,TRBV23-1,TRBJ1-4,TGCGCCAGCAGTCACCCCTTGGAGGGAACTAATGAAAAACTGTTTTTT,CASSHPLEGTNEKLFF
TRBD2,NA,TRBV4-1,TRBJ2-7,TGCGCCAGCAGCCTAAAATGGCCAGCGGGAGTCGGCGAGCAGTACTTC,CASSLKWPAGVGEQYF
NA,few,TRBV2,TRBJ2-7,TGTGCCAGCCAGGACGGGACCTACGAGCAGTACTTC,CASQDGTYEQYF
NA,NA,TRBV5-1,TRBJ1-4,TGCGCCAGCAGTCCTTCGCCCGCCGGGATGGGGAATGAAAAACTGTTTTTT,CASSPSPAGMGNEKLFF
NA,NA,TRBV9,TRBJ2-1,TGTGCCAGCAGCGTAGATCGAGGCAATGCTGAGCAGTTCTTC,CASSVDRGNAEQFF
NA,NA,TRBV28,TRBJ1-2,TGTGCCACTTCGTGGGACACCTACAACTATGGCTACACCTTC,CATSWDTYNYGYTF
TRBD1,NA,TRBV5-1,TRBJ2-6,TGCGCCAGCAGCCCGCAGGGGGCTAGTGGGGCCGACGTCCTGACTTTC,CASSPQGASGADVLTF